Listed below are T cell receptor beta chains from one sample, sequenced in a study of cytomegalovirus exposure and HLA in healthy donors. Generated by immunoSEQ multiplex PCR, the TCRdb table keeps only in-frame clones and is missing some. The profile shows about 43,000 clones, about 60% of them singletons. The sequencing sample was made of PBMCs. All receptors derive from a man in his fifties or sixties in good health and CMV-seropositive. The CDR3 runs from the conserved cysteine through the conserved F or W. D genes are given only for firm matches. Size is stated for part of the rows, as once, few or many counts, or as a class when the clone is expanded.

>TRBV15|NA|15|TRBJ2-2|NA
TGTGCCACCAGCAGGACAGTCATCCGGACCGGGGAGCTGTTTTTT
CATSRTVIRTGELFF
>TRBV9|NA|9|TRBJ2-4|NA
TGTGCCAGCAGCGTGCGTGAGTACTTC
CASSVREYF
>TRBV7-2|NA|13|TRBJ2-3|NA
TGTGCCAGCAGCCCAAGACCGGGAGATACGCAGTATTTT
CASSPRPGDTQYF
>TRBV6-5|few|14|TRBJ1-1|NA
TGTGCCAGCAGGGAGACAGCCGATACCAGTGAAGCTTTCTTT
CASRETADTSEAFF
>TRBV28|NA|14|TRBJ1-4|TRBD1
TGTGCCAGCAGCGGGACAGCCTTTAATGAAAAACTGTTTTTT
CASSGTAFNEKLFF
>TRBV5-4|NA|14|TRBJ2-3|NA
TGTGCCAGCAGCTTGGGACTGAGCACAGATACGCAGTATTTT
CASSLGLSTDTQYF
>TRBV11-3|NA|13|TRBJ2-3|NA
TGTGCCAGCAGTAGGGGGGGAGCAGATACGCAGTATTTT
CASSRGGADTQYF
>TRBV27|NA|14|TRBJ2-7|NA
TGTGCCAGCAGTTTAGGCAGGGGTGGTTACGAGCAGTACTTC
CASSLGRGGYEQYF
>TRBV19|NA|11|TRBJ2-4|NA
TGTGCCAGTAAAGACATTACCATTCAGTACTTC
CASKDITIQYF
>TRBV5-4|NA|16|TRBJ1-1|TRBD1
TGTGCCAGCAGCTTGGGGGGTCGGACAGGGAACACTGAAGCTTTCTTT
CASSLGGRTGNTEAFF
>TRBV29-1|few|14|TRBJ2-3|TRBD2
TGCAGCGTTGGCGGGGGACTACTCACAGATACGCAGTATTTT
CSVGGGLLTDTQYF
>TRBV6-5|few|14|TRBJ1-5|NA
TGTGCCAGCAGTCGGACAGCAAGCAATCAGCCCCAGCATTTT
CASSRTASNQPQHF
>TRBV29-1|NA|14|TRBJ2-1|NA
TGCAGCGTTCCCTCCGCCAGGAGGTACAATGAGCAGTTCTTC
CSVPSARRYNEQFF
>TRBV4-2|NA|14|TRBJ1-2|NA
TGTGCCAGCAGCCACGAATCCGGTATCTATGGCTACACCTTC
CASSHESGIYGYTF
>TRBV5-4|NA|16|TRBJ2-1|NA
TGTGCCAGCAGCCCCCGGGGGAGAGTCTCCTACAATGAGCAGTTCTTC
CASSPRGRVSYNEQFF
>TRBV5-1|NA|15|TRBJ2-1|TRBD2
TGCGCCAGCAGCCCCGGGGGGTGGTCCTACAATGAGCAGTTCTTC
CASSPGGWSYNEQFF
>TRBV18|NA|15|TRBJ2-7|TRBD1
TGTGCCAGCTCACTTGGGACAGGGGTGAACTACGAGCAGTACTTC
CASSLGTGVNYEQYF
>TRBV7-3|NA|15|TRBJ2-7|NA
TGTGCCAGCAGCAATATTAATCAGGCCTCCTACGAGCAGTACTTC
CASSNINQASYEQYF
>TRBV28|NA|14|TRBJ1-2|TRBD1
TGTGCCAGCAGGGGACGGGACAGGGCATATGGCTACACCTTC
CASRGRDRAYGYTF
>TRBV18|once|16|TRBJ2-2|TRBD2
TGTGCCAGCTCACCGGGACTAGCGGGACACACCGGGGAGCTGTTTTTT
CASSPGLAGHTGELFF
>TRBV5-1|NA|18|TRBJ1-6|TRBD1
TGCGCCAGCAGCTTGGTGGGACAGGGGGCGGTGAGCTATTCACCCCTCCACTTT
CASSLVGQGAVSYSPLHF
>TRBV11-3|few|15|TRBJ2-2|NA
TGTGCCAGCAGCTTAGACCATCAGGGGACCGGGGAGCTGTTTTTT
CASSLDHQGTGELFF
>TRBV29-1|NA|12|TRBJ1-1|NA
TGCAGCGCCCAGGACAGGAACACTGAAGCTTTCTTT
CSAQDRNTEAFF
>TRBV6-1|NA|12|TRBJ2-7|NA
TGTGCCAGCGTAGCGGTCGGAAGCGAGCAGTACTTC
CASVAVGSEQYF
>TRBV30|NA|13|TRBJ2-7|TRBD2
TGTGCCTGGAGTTTTAGCGGGAGTTCCGAGCAGTACTTC
CAWSFSGSSEQYF
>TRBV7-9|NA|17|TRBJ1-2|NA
TGTGCCAGCAGCTTAGTCTCTCACGGTCCGAAACTTGATGGCTACACCTTC
CASSLVSHGPKLDGYTF
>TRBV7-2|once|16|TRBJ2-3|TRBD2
TGTGCCAGCAGCTCACGGAACGGGACTAGCGGGAGGAGATTGTATTTT
CASSSRNGTSGRRLYF
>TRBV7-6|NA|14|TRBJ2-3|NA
TGTGCCAGCAGCTTAGCGGCAGAGGCAGATACGCAGTATTTT
CASSLAAEADTQYF
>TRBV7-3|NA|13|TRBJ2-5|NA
TGTGCCAGCAGCCAAACAGGGTTGGAGACCCAGTACTTC
CASSQTGLETQYF
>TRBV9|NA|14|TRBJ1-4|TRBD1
TGTGCCAGCAGCGCCGACAGGGGGGTGGAAAAACTGTTTTTT
CASSADRGVEKLFF
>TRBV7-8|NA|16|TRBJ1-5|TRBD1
TGTGCCAGCAGCGGGGCAACCGGGACAGGGGACCAGCCCCAGCATTTT
CASSGATGTGDQPQHF
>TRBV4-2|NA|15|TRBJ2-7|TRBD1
TGTGCCAGCAGCCAAGAGGGACAGGGGGTCTACGAGCAGTACTTC
CASSQEGQGVYEQYF
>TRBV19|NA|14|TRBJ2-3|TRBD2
TGTGCCAGTAATGGCCTAGCGGGAGGAGATACGCAGTATTTT
CASNGLAGGDTQYF
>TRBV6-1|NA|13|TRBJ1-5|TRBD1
TGTGCCAGCAGTTCCACAGGGGTTCAGCCCCAGCATTTT
CASSSTGVQPQHF
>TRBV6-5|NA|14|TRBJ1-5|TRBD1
TGTGCCAGCAGCCGGGACAGGGGGAATCAGCCCCAGCATTTT
CASSRDRGNQPQHF
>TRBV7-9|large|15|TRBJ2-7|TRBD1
TGTGCCAGCAGCCCGGGGGACAGGGCCGACGACGAGCAGTACTTC
CASSPGDRADDEQYF
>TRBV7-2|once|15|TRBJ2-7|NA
TGTGCCAGCAGCTTAGGGCAGGATCTATTTAACGAGCAGTACTTC
CASSLGQDLFNEQYF
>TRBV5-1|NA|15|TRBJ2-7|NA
TGCGCCAGCAGCTCCCTACCGGGAACACACTACGAGCAGTACTTC
CASSSLPGTHYEQYF
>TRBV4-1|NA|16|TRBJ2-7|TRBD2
TGCGCCAGCAGCCAGAGTCCACGCGGGAGGTTCTACGAGCAGTACTTC
CASSQSPRGRFYEQYF
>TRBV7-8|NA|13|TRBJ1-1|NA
TGTGCCAGCAGCTGGGAGCGGTACACTGAAGCTTTCTTT
CASSWERYTEAFF
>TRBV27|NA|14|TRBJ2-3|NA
TGTGCCAGCTCCCGGGGGGCAGCGACAGATACGCAGTATTTT
CASSRGAATDTQYF
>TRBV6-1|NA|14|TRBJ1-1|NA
TGTGCCAGCAGTGATCCAGGGATGAACACTGAAGCTTTCTTT
CASSDPGMNTEAFF
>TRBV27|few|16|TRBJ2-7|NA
TGTGCCAGCAGTTCTACATACCGATCGACAGCTTACGAGCAGTACTTC
CASSSTYRSTAYEQYF
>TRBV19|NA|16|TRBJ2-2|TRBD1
TGTGCCAGTAGTCCCCCGGACAGGGGGCTAAACGGGGAGCTGTTTTTT
CASSPPDRGLNGELFF
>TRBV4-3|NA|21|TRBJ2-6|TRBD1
TGCGCCAGCAGCCAAGAATATCCGGGACAGGGGGCTACGACTGGGGCCAACGTCCTGACTTTC
CASSQEYPGQGATTGANVLTF
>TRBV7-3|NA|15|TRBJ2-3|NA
TGTGCCAGCAGCCTGGGACTTCTCCGATCAGATACGCAGTATTTT
CASSLGLLRSDTQYF